This is a list of T cell receptor beta chains from one sample in a study of post-analysis software for immune sequencing data. TCRdb independently ran MiXCR on the PCR reads; one entry per CDR3 protein. The sample has around 500,000 distinct CDR3 sequences, around 31% seen once. The sample taken for sequencing was blood. The receptors here all came from a girl aged 2 to 17 with multiple sclerosis. CDR3s include the opening cysteine and the closing phenylalanine or tryptophan. Fields, in order: V gene, J gene, CDR3 protein.

v_call: TRBV7-2
j_call: TRBJ1-5
cdr3_aa: CASSPTGLAASNQPQHF

v_call: TRBV24-1
j_call: TRBJ2-1
cdr3_aa: CATSGLFNEQFF

v_call: TRBV18
j_call: NA
cdr3_aa: CASSLRRGTYEQYF

v_call: TRBV7-2
j_call: TRBJ2-1
cdr3_aa: CASSLGRDNEQFF

v_call: TRBV7-9
j_call: TRBJ1-4
cdr3_aa: CASSAGTRVLNEKLFF

v_call: TRBV5-1
j_call: TRBJ2-5
cdr3_aa: CASSFSQGAREQYF

v_call: TRBV24-1
j_call: TRBJ1-5
cdr3_aa: CATSDAGTGDGPQHF

v_call: TRBV12-3/TRBV12-4
j_call: TRBJ1-2
cdr3_aa: CASSPPGQGRVSYGYTF

v_call: TRBV24-1
j_call: TRBJ2-7
cdr3_aa: CATSDRNKGEQYF

v_call: TRBV6-1
j_call: TRBJ1-2
cdr3_aa: CASILHPGQGFGNYGYTF

v_call: TRBV28
j_call: TRBJ1-5
cdr3_aa: CASSTLYSNQPQHF

v_call: TRBV6-6
j_call: TRBJ2-7
cdr3_aa: CASSSSGVPGWYEQYF

v_call: TRBV11-2
j_call: TRBJ2-5
cdr3_aa: CASKKSGANGETQYF

v_call: TRBV6-5
j_call: TRBJ2-7
cdr3_aa: CASSYFPPGTGLSYEQYF

v_call: TRBV6-1
j_call: TRBJ2-5
cdr3_aa: CASSEVVTSGGGETQYF

v_call: TRBV18
j_call: TRBJ2-7
cdr3_aa: CASSPGTGLYGQYF

v_call: TRBV6-5
j_call: TRBJ1-1
cdr3_aa: CASSYDAEAFF

v_call: TRBV4-1
j_call: TRBJ2-7
cdr3_aa: CASSPGQGASYEQYF

v_call: TRBV6-5
j_call: TRBJ2-3
cdr3_aa: CASSYGSGSVSTDTQYF

v_call: TRBV29-1
j_call: TRBJ2-3
cdr3_aa: CSVAPGQGTTDTQYF

v_call: TRBV2
j_call: TRBJ1-5
cdr3_aa: CASSAEGQPQHF

v_call: TRBV5-1
j_call: TRBJ1-6
cdr3_aa: CASSGGTANNSPLHF

v_call: TRBV29-1
j_call: NA
cdr3_aa: CSAGSLGANYEQYF

v_call: TRBV5-6
j_call: TRBJ2-1
cdr3_aa: CASTHYSVKYNEQFF

v_call: TRBV6-5
j_call: TRBJ2-6
cdr3_aa: CASSYRTSGANVLTF

v_call: TRBV27
j_call: TRBJ2-1
cdr3_aa: CASSSFGGVRNEQFF

v_call: TRBV3-1
j_call: TRBJ2-7
cdr3_aa: CASSQEGYEQYF

v_call: TRBV12-3/TRBV12-4
j_call: TRBJ2-7
cdr3_aa: CASLGTSSYNEQYF

v_call: TRBV6-1
j_call: TRBJ2-5
cdr3_aa: CASSNSGGETQYF

v_call: TRBV5-5
j_call: TRBJ1-4
cdr3_aa: CASVGQDEEKLFF

v_call: TRBV12-3/TRBV12-4
j_call: TRBJ1-2
cdr3_aa: CASSPRGNNYGYTF

v_call: TRBV5-5
j_call: TRBJ2-1
cdr3_aa: CASSFSDEQFF

v_call: TRBV7-9
j_call: TRBJ1-1
cdr3_aa: CASSLPGAGTEAFF

v_call: TRBV5-1
j_call: TRBJ2-5
cdr3_aa: CASSLSQGTEYGEYF

v_call: TRBV6-2/TRBV6-3
j_call: TRBJ1-5
cdr3_aa: CASSYRGLGQPQHF

v_call: TRBV20-1
j_call: TRBJ2-7
cdr3_aa: CSASPGRGGMYEQYF

v_call: TRBV5-1
j_call: TRBJ1-2
cdr3_aa: CASSFGQNYGYTF

v_call: TRBV28
j_call: TRBJ1-5
cdr3_aa: CASSLSTGTQPQHF

v_call: TRBV6-5
j_call: TRBJ2-3
cdr3_aa: CASSYAAGGPDTQYF

v_call: TRBV7-8
j_call: TRBJ1-1
cdr3_aa: CASSAGLEWSTEAFF

v_call: TRBV27
j_call: TRBJ1-4
cdr3_aa: CASSFSADTTNEKLFF

v_call: TRBV29-1
j_call: TRBJ2-5
cdr3_aa: CSVAPGGSKAQYF

v_call: TRBV14
j_call: TRBJ1-6
cdr3_aa: CASSYLGTTGTLHF

v_call: TRBV7-8
j_call: TRBJ2-5
cdr3_aa: CASSYRRSERGGETQYF

v_call: TRBV20-1
j_call: TRBJ2-1
cdr3_aa: CSARRRGEYNEQFF

v_call: TRBV5-1
j_call: TRBJ2-3
cdr3_aa: CASSLYDRGQDTQYF

v_call: TRBV10-3
j_call: TRBJ1-2
cdr3_aa: CAISEVPDSRYGYTF

v_call: TRBV4-1
j_call: TRBJ2-5
cdr3_aa: CASSQAGTGRETQYF